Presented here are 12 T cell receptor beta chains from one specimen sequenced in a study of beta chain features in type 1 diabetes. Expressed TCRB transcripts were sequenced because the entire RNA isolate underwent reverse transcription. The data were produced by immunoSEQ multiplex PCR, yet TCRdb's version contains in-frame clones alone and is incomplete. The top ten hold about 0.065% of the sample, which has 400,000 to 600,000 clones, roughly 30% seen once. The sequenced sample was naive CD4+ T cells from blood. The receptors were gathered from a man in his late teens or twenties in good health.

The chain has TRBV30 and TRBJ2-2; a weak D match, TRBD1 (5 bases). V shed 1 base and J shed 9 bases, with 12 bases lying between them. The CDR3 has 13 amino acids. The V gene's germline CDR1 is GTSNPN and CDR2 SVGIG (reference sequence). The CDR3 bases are TGTGCCTGGAGTGGGTCCGTGGGGCGGGAGCTGTTTTTT. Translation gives CAWSGSVGRELFF.

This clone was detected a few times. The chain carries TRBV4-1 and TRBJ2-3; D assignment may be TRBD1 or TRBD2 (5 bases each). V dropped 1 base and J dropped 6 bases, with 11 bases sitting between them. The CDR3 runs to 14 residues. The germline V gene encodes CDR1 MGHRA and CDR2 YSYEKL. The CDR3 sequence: CASSQVPGPDTQYF. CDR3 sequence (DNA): TGCGCCAGCAGCCAAGTGCCGGGACCCGATACGCAGTATTTT.

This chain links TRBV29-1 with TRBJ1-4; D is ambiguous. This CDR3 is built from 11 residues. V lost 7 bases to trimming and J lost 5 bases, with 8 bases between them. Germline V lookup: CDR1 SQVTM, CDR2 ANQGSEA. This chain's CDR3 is CSAQENEKLFF. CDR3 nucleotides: TGCAGCGCCCAGGAAAATGAAAAACTGTTTTTT.

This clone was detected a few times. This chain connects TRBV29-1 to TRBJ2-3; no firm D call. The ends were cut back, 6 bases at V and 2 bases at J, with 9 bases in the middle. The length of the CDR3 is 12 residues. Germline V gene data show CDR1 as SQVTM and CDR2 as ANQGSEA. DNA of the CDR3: TGCAGCGTAAGGCCCTCCACAGATACGCAGTATTTT. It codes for CSVRPSTDTQYF.

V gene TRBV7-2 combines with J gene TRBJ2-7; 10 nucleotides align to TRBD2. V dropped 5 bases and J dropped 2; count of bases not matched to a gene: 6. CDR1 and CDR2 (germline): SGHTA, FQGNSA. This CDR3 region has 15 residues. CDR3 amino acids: CASSILLAGTYEQYF. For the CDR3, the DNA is TGTGCCAGCAGCATACTACTAGCGGGAACCTACGAGCAGTACTTC.

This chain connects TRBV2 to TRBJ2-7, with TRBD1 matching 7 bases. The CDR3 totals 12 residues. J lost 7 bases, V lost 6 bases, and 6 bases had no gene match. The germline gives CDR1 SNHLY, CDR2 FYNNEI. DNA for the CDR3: TGTGCCAGCAGACCCGACAGGGTTGAGCAGTACTTC. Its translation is CASRPDRVEQYF.

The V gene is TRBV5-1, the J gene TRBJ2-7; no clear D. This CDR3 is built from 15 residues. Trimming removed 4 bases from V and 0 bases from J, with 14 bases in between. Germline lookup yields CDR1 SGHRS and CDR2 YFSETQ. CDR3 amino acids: CASSPIGRLSYEQYF. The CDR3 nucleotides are TGCGCCAGCAGCCCTATTGGACGCCTCTCCTACGAGCAGTACTTC.

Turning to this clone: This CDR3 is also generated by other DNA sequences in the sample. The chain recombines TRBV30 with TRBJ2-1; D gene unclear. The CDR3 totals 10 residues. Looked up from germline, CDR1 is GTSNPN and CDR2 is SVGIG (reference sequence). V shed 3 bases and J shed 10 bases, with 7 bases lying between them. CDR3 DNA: TGTGCCTGGAGCGTGGGCGAGCAGTTCTTC. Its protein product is CAWSVGEQFF. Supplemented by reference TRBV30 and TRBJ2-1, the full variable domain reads SQTIHQWPATLVQPVGSPLSLECTVEGTSNPNLYWYRQAAGRGLQLLFYSVGIGQISSEVPQNLSASRPQDRQFILSSKKLLLSDSGFYLCAWSVGEQFFGPGTRLTVL.

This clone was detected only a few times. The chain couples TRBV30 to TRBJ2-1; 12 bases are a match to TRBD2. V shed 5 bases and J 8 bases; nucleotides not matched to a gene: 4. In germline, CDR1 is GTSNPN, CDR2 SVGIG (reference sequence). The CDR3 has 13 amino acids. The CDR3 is CAWRTSGMYEQFF. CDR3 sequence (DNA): TGTGCCTGGCGGACTAGCGGGATGTATGAGCAGTTCTTC.

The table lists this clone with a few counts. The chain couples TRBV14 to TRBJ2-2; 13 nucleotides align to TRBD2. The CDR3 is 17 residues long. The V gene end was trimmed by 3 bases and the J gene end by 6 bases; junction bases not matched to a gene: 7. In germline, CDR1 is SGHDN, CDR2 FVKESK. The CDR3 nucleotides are TGTGCCAGCAGCCACACCACTAGCGGGAGGGCCGCCGGGGAGCTGTTTTTT. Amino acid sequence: CASSHTTSGRAAGELFF. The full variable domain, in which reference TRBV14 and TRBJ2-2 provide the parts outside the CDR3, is EAGVTQFPSHSVIEKGQTVTLRCDPISGHDNLYWYRRVMGKEIKFLLHFVKESKQDESGMPNNRFLAERTGGTYSTLKVQPAELEDSGVYFCASSHTTSGRAAGELFFGEGSRLTVL.

This CDR3 reads CASRYSGANVLTF. For the CDR3, the DNA is TGTGCCAGCCGTTACTCTGGGGCCAACGTCCTGACTTTC. The chain employs TRBV7-2 and TRBJ2-6; D ambiguous. V was trimmed by 8 bases and J by 0 bases, leaving 5 bases between them. The CDR3 covers 13 residues. The germline CDR1 and CDR2 sequences are SGHTA and FQGNSA.

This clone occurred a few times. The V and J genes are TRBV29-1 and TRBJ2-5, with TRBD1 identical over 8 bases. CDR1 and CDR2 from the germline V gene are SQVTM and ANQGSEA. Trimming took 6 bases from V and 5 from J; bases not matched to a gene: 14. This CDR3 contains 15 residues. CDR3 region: CSVRWGQGARETQYF. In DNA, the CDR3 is TGCAGCGTCCGCTGGGGTCAGGGGGCGCGGGAGACCCAGTACTTC.